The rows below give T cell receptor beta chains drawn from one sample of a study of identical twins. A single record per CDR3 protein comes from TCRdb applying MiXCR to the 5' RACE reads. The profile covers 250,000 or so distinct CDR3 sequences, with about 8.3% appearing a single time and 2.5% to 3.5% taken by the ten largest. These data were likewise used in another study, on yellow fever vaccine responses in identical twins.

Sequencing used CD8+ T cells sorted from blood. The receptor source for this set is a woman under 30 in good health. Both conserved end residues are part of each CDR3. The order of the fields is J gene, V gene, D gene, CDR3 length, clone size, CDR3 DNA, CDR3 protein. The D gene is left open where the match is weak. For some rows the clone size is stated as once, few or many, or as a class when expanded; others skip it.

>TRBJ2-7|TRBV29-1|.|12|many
TGCAGCGTTGTGACAGGTTCCTACGAGCAGTACTTC
CSVVTGSYEQYF
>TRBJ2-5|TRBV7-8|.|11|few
TGTGCCAGCAGCTTACTGGCACAGGAGTACTTC
CASSLLAQEYF
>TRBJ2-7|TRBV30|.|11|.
TGTGCCTGGAGTGCCCCATACGAGCAGTACTTC
CAWSAPYEQYF
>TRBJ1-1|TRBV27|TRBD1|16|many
TGTGCCAGCAGTTTCTCCCGGGACAGGGGTATAACTGAAGCTTTCTTT
CASSFSRDRGITEAFF
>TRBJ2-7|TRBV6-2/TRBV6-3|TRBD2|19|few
TGTGCCAGCAGTCACCTCAAGACCGGGACTAGCGGAAGCTCCTACGAGCAGTACTTC
CASSHLKTGTSGSSYEQYF
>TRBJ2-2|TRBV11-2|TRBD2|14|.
TGTGCCAGCAGCTGGACGCTAGCGGGAGAGGAGCTGTTTTTT
CASSWTLAGEELFF
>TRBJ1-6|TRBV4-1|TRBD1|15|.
TGCGCCAGCAGCCAAGAGGACAGGGTCTATTCACCCCTCCACTTT
CASSQEDRVYSPLHF
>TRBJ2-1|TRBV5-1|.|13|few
TGCGCCAGCAGCTTTGGTTCGGGGGATGAGCAGTTCTTC
CASSFGSGDEQFF
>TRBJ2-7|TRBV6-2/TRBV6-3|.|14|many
TGTGCCAGCAGTTACTCGCTCCAACAGGCCGAGCAGTACTTC
CASSYSLQQAEQYF
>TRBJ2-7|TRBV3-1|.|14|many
TGTGCCAGCAGCCAAGATCCAGTCCTCTACGAGCAGTACTTC
CASSQDPVLYEQYF
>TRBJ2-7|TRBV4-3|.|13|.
TGCGCCAGCAGCCAAGAGGGGGCCAACGAGCAGTACTTC
CASSQEGANEQYF
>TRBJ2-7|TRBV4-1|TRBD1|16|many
TGCGCCAGCAGCCAAGATCGGGGGACAGGGTACTACGAGCAGTACTTC
CASSQDRGTGYYEQYF
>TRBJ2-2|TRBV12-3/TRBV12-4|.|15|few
TGTGCCAGCAGTCCCCTAGGTACCTACACCGGGGAGCTGTTTTTT
CASSPLGTYTGELFF
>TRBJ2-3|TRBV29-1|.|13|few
TGCAGCGTTGTAGGCAGGGGCACAGATACGCAGTATTTT
CSVVGRGTDTQYF
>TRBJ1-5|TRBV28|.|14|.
TGTGCCAGCAAGACTACAGATAGCAATCAGCCCCAGCATTTT
CASKTTDSNQPQHF
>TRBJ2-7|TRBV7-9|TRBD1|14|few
TGTGCCAGCAGCGGCACACAGGGGGCGCACGAGCAGTACTTC
CASSGTQGAHEQYF